The TCR beta chain under discussion was sequenced for a study of cytomegalovirus exposure and HLA in healthy donors. The CDR3 consists of 10 residues. Germline loops: CDR1 MDHEN, CDR2 SYDVKM. The V gene lost 3 bases and the J gene lost 6 bases, with 3 bases spanning the gap. PCR involved 60 Vbeta and 13 Jbeta primers. The assay was immunoSEQ multiplex PCR, and TCRdb's table has in-frame clones only and misses some. Among fewer than 200,000 clones listed, more than 75% were seen once. Sequencing used PBMCs. This chain uses TRBV28 with TRBJ2-7; D is uncertain. The sequence derives from a girl aged 2 to 9 in good health and CMV-seropositive. The CDR3: CASSFGEQYF. DNA for the CDR3: TGTGCCAGCAGTTTCGGCGAGCAGTACTTC. Using reference TRBV28 and TRBJ2-7 for the parts outside the CDR3, the full variable domain is DVKVTQSSRYLVKRTGEKVFLECVQDMDHENMFWYRQDPGLGLRLIYFSYDVKMKEKGDIPEGYSVSREKKERFSLILESASTNQTSMYLCASSFGEQYFGPGTRLTVT.